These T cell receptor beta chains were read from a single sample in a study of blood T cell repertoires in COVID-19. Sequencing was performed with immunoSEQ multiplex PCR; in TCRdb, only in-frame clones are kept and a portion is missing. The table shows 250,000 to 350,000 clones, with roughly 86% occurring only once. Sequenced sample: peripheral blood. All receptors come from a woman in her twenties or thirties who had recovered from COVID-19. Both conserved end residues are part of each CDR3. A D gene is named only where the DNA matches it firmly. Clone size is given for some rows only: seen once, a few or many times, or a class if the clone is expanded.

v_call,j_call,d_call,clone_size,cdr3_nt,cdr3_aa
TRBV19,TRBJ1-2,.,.,TGTGCCAGTAGGCCATTGGTGGGCAGGGGCGACTATGGCTACACCTTC,CASRPLVGRGDYGYTF
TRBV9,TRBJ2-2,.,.,TGTGCCAGCAGCGTACGGAGCCGCGACGCGAACACCGGGGAGCTGTTTTTT,CASSVRSRDANTGELFF
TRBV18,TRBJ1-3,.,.,TGTGCCAGCTCACCAGTAGCCGCAAGATCTGGAAACACCATATATTTT,CASSPVAARSGNTIYF
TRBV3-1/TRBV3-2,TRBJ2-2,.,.,TGTGCCAGCAGCCTGATGCAGGCCAACACCGGGGAGCTGTTTTTT,CASSLMQANTGELFF
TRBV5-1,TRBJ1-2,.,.,TGCGCCAGCAGCTCCCCAGGAGGGAATGGCTACACCTTC,CASSSPGGNGYTF
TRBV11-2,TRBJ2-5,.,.,TGTGCCAGCAGCTTAGACGGGGTCAAGGAAGAGACCCAGTACTTC,CASSLDGVKEETQYF
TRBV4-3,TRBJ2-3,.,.,TGCGCCAGCAGCCAAGCGGGTGGCGCAGATACGCAGTATTTT,CASSQAGGADTQYF
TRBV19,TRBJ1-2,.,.,TGTGCCAGTAGTGTGACAGCTTCCTATGGCTACACCTTC,CASSVTASYGYTF
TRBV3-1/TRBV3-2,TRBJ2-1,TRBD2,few,TGTGCCAGCAGCCAAGATCTCGGGGGGAATGAGCAGTTCTTC,CASSQDLGGNEQFF
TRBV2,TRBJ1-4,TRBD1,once,TGTGCCAGCAGTCGAACAGGGGGCGGTAATGAAAAACTGTTTTTT,CASSRTGGGNEKLFF
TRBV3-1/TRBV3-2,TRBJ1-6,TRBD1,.,TGTGCCAGCAGCCGTACCCTCCAGGGGGCCCAAAGCTCCTATAATTCACCCCTCCACTTT,CASSRTLQGAQSSYNSPLHF
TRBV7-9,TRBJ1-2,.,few,TGTGCCAGCAGCCCCGGGGGATCTGAGTATGGCTACACCTTC,CASSPGGSEYGYTF
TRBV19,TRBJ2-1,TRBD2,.,TGTGCCAGTAGTGTGGCGGGGGTAAATGAGCAGTTCTTC,CASSVAGVNEQFF
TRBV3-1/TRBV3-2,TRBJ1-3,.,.,TGTGCCAGCAGCCAGCGGGGTAGCTCTGGAAACACCATATATTTT,CASSQRGSSGNTIYF
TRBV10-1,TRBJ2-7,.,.,TGCGCCAGCAGCGAGGACTGGCTTTCCTACGAGCAGTACTTC,CASSEDWLSYEQYF
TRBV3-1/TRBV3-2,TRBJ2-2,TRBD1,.,TGTGCCAGCAGCCAAGTAGGGGGCTCGACCGGGGAGCTGTTTTTT,CASSQVGGSTGELFF
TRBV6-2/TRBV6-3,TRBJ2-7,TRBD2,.,TGTGCCAGCAGCTTTAGCGGGGGGGTAATCTACGAGCAGTACTTC,CASSFSGGVIYEQYF
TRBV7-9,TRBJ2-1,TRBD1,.,TGTGCCAGCAGCTTAGGATACACAGGGGACAATGAGCAGTTCTTC,CASSLGYTGDNEQFF
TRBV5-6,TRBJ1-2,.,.,TGTGCCAGCAGCTTCTCTAACAGCCCCGCTGGCTATGGCTACACCTTC,CASSFSNSPAGYGYTF
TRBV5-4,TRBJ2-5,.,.,TGTGCCAGCAGCTTGGACGCGATAGCAGAAACTCAAGAGACCCAGTACTTC,CASSLDAIAETQETQYF
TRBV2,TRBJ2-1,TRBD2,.,TGTGCCAGCAGTGAAGATCCGGGACTAGCGGACAATGAGCAGTTCTTC,CASSEDPGLADNEQFF
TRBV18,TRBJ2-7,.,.,TGTGCCAGCTCACCCGAACAGGTGTCCTACGAGCAGTACTTC,CASSPEQVSYEQYF
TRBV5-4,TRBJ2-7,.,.,TGTGCCAGCAGCCCGTCGCCCAACAACGAGCAGTACTTC,CASSPSPNNEQYF
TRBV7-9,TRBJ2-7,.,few,TGTGCCAGCAGCGCCAGGAGGGCCTACGAGCAGTACTTC,CASSARRAYEQYF
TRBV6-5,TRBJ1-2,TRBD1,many,TGTGCCAGCAGCAGGACAGGGGGAAGAGGCTACACCTTC,CASSRTGGRGYTF
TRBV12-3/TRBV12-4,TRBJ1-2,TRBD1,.,TGTGCCAGCAGGGGACAGGCGAGAGGAGGCTACACCTTC,CASRGQARGGYTF
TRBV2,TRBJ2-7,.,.,TGTGCCAGCAGAATTACTAGTCGCTACGAGCAGTACTTC,CASRITSRYEQYF
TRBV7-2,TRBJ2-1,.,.,TGTGCCAGCAACTTAGTAGCAGGGGTCAATGAGCAGTTCTTC,CASNLVAGVNEQFF
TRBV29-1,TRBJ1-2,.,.,TGCAGCGTTGGCCTCGGGCAGGGGACGTTGTATGGCTACACCTTC,CSVGLGQGTLYGYTF
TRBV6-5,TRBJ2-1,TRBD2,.,TGTGCCAGCAGTTACGGGACTAGCCTTTACAATGAGCAGTTCTTC,CASSYGTSLYNEQFF
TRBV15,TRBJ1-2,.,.,TGTGCCACCAGCAGAGATAGTGAGGTCTATGGCTACACCTTC,CATSRDSEVYGYTF
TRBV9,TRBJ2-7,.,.,TGTGCCAGCAGCGTAGAGTCAGACTCCTACGAGCAGTACTTC,CASSVESDSYEQYF
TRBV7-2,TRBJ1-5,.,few,TGTGCCAGCAGCTTAGCGGGGGGTGGCAATCAGCCCCAGCATTTT,CASSLAGGGNQPQHF
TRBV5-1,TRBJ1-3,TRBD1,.,TGCGCCAGCAGCCAATCGACAGGGGCAGGAAACACCATATATTTT,CASSQSTGAGNTIYF
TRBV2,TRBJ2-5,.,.,TGTGCCAGCAGGTGGACTGTGGAGACCCAGTACTTC,CASRWTVETQYF